Each of the 11 T cell receptor beta chains below was sequenced from the same sample in a study of OX40 agonist ivuxolimab in advanced cancers. This table comes from immunoSEQ multiplex PCR, and its TCRdb copy is limited to in-frame clones, with some not included. The data contain about 27,000 clones, less than 80% of them singletons. The sample here was CD4+ or CD8+ T cells sorted from blood, taken in a trial of the OX40 agonist ivuxolimab. The receptor source for this set is an adult with an advanced solid tumor such as melanoma, head and neck, liver or kidney cancer.

The chain links TRBV7-8 to TRBJ2-5, with 8 nucleotides matching TRBD1. The junction had 8 bases not matched to a gene; V was cut back by 1 base and J by 4 bases. This CDR3 region has 16 residues. CDR1 SGHVS and CDR2 FQNEAQ come from the germline V gene. The CDR3 is CASSLGTGLGVETQYF. CDR3 DNA sequence: TGTGCCAGCAGCTTAGGGACAGGGCTGGGTGTAGAGACCCAGTACTTC.

The chain combines TRBV19 with TRBJ1-4, with D perhaps TRBD1 (6 bases). Germline values: CDR1 LNHDA, CDR2 SQIVND (reference sequence). CDR3 length equals 14 residues. V lost 5 bases, J lost 7 bases, and 14 bases lay in between. The CDR3 loop is CASSETGTSEKLFF. The CDR3 DNA reads TGTGCCAGTAGTGAGACCGGGACATCTGAAAAACTGTTTTTT.

The DNA of the CDR3 is TGCGCCAGCAGCTTTACAGGGGGGAACACTGAAGCTTTCTTT. The encoded protein is CASSFTGGNTEAFF. V is TRBV5-1 and J is TRBJ1-1; 8 bases agree with TRBD1. This CDR3 comprises 14 residues. Germline CDR1 and CDR2: SGHRS and YFSETQ. V shed 2 bases and J 1 base; nucleotides not matched to a gene: 1. The full variable domain, its missing parts supplied by reference TRBV5-1 and TRBJ1-1, is KAGVTQTPRYLIKTRGQQVTLSCSPISGHRSVSWYQQTPGQGLQFLFEYFSETQRNKGNFPGRFSGRQFSNSRSEMNVSTLELGDSALYLCASSFTGGNTEAFFGQGTRLTVV.

The V gene is TRBV9, the J gene TRBJ2-1; TRBD1 or TRBD2 may be the D gene (6 bases each). The ends were cut back, 4 bases at V and 12 bases at J, with 23 bases in the middle. Looked up from germline, CDR1 is SGDLS and CDR2 is YYNGEE. This CDR3 comprises 15 residues. The CDR3 sequence is CASSSAEGGEVRQFF. DNA of the CDR3: TGTGCCAGCAGCTCCGCTGAGGGGGGAGAGGTTAGGCAGTTCTTC. Full variable domain (missing parts from reference TRBV9 and TRBJ2-1): DSGVTQTPKHLITATGQRVTLRCSPRSGDLSVYWYQQSLDQGLQFLIQYYNGEERAKGNILERFSAQQFPDLHSELNLSSLELGDSALYFCASSSAEGGEVRQFFGPGTRLTVL.

The chain carries TRBV19 and TRBJ2-7; TRBD1 matches at 7 bases. The CDR3 length is 13 residues. The V gene end was trimmed by 5 bases and the J gene end by 4 bases; junction bases not matched to a gene: 5. From germline, CDR1 is LNHDA and CDR2 SQIVND (reference sequence). For the CDR3, the DNA is TGTGCCAGTAGTTTGACAGGGAAATACGAGCAGTACTTC. Protein: CASSLTGKYEQYF.

The chain joins TRBV9 to TRBJ1-1, with D perhaps matching TRBD1 (5 bases). CDR3 length: 15 residues. Trimming pared 4 bases from V and 1 base from J, leaving 14 bases between. CDR1 and CDR2 (germline): SGDLS, YYNGEE. CDR3 DNA: TGTGCCAGCAGCCTCTTCGGGACTCCGAACACTGAAGCTTTCTTT. Residues: CASSLFGTPNTEAFF.

V and J are TRBV30 and TRBJ1-1, with D unclear. The CDR3 is 11 residues long. V lost 1 base to trimming and J lost 8 bases, with 8 bases between them. Germline V gene lookup returns CDR1 GTSNPN and CDR2 SVGIG (reference sequence). The CDR3 sequence is CAWSARYEAFF. CDR3 nucleotides: TGTGCCTGGAGTGCCCGTTACGAAGCTTTCTTT.

In its sample, this clone was seen a few times. The V and J genes are TRBV11-2 and TRBJ1-1, with D possibly being TRBD1 (6 bases). This CDR3 has 14 residues. Trimming removed 1 base at V and 5 bases at J, with 11 bases between. CDR1 is SGHAT, CDR2 FQNNGV, per germline. The CDR3 is CASSLGRGGTEAFF. CDR3 DNA sequence: TGTGCCAGCAGCTTAGGAAGGGGGGGAACTGAAGCTTTCTTT.

CDR3 residues: CASSIFEGRYTEAFF. CDR3 nucleotides: TGTGCCAGTAGTATTTTCGAGGGCAGATACACTGAAGCTTTCTTT. The rearrangement joins TRBV19 to TRBJ1-1; D call uncertain. Trimming left V 3 bases short and J 3 bases short, with 14 bases between. The CDR3 runs 15 residues. Germline V lookup: CDR1 LNHDA, CDR2 SQIVND (reference sequence).

This clone is a singleton in its sample. The rearrangement links TRBV11-2 to TRBJ2-7, with D hard to call. The CDR3 covers 17 residues. V was cut by 5 bases and J by 2 bases, with 22 bases left in between. Germline values: CDR1 SGHAT, CDR2 FQNNGV. Written as DNA, the CDR3 is TGTGCCAGCAGCCAGAGTACTTACATTGAAATTCCCTACGAGCAGTACTTC. This codes for CASSQSTYIEIPYEQYF.

This clone was picked up a small number of times. The V call is TRBV9, the J call TRBJ1-1; D gene ambiguous. The CDR3 contains 14 residues. Deletions cut 0 bases from V and 5 bases from J, with 11 bases between. CDR1 is SGDLS and CDR2 is YYNGEE in the germline V gene. CDR3 in DNA: TGTGCCAGCAGCGTAGGAGGAGGGCTTACTGAAGCTTTCTTT. Translated: CASSVGGGLTEAFF.